This entry concerns a single T cell receptor (beta chain). Its antigen is currently unknown. Sequenced by immunoSEQ multiplex PCR; TCRdb stores in-frame clones only, minus some. The table has 43,000 or so clones, around 89% seen once. The data stem from a study of OX40 agonist ivuxolimab in advanced cancers. Study at large: A male proportion of about 86% was recorded, with mean age 60 years and range roughly 23 to 90.

Whole-study findings and limits: CD4+ and CD8+ blood T cells expanded clonally by week 6 at 0.1 to 3.0 mg/kg.

This CDR3 spans 14 amino acids. Trimming removed 3 bases at V and 3 bases at J, with 9 bases between. Germline values: CDR1 LNHDA, CDR2 SQIVND (reference sequence). The receptor comes from an adult with an advanced solid tumor such as melanoma, head and neck, liver or kidney cancer. Material: CD4+ or CD8+ T cells sorted from blood, obtained in a trial of the OX40 agonist ivuxolimab. J is TRBJ1-5 and V is TRBV19; D is uncertain. The CDR3 here is CASSIRRYNQPQHF. CDR3 nucleotides: TGTGCCAGTAGTATTCGGCGGTACAATCAGCCCCAGCATTTT. The full variable domain, rest sourced from reference TRBV19 and TRBJ1-5, is DGGITQSPKYLFRKEGQNVTLSCEQNLNHDAMYWYRQDPGQGLRLIYYSQIVNDFQKGDIAEGYSVSREKKESFPLTVTSAQKNPTAFYLCASSIRRYNQPQHFGDGTRLSIL.